This entry lists 13 T cell receptor beta chains sequenced from one sample in a study of blood T cell repertoires in COVID-19. Sequencing used immunoSEQ multiplex PCR; TCRdb keeps in-frame clones, though not all of them. Of about 210,000 clones listed, more than 70% are singletons. Specimen: PBMCs or T cells enriched from blood (not recorded which). The receptors shown here come from a man in his thirties or forties with acute COVID-19.

J is TRBJ1-5 and V is TRBV27; 7 bases line up with TRBD1. Germline V CDR1 and CDR2: MNHEY, SMNVEV (reference sequence). The CDR3 has 14 amino acids. V dropped 6 bases and J dropped 3; count of bases not matched to a gene: 5. CDR3 region: CASSPDRVNQPQHF. CDR3 in DNA: TGTGCCAGCAGCCCAGACAGGGTCAATCAGCCCCAGCATTTT.

The rearrangement uses TRBV7-2 and TRBJ2-1, with 12 bases that match TRBD2. The CDR3 is 13 amino acids. CDR1 SGHTA and CDR2 FQGNSA come from the germline V gene. Trimming cost V 8 bases and J 9 bases; bases outside gene matches: 5. The DNA of the CDR3 is TGTGCCAGCTATCTAGCGGGGGGGCGTGAGCAGTTCTTC. Encoded protein: CASYLAGGREQFF.

CDR3 nucleotide sequence: TGCGCCAGCTCCCAGGCAGGGGGCCCTAATGAAAAACTGTTTTTT. Its protein is CASSQAGGPNEKLFF. The V and J genes are TRBV5-1 and TRBJ1-4; the match to TRBD1 covers 8 bases. Trimming removed 7 bases from V and 3 bases from J; junction bases left unmatched: 8. This CDR3 has 15 residues. Germline CDR1 is SGHRS and CDR2 is YFSETQ.

This clone has just a few counts. This chain joins TRBV4-1 and TRBJ2-7; perhaps TRBD2 as D (5 bases). CDR3 size: 15 residues. V shed 3 bases and J shed 4 bases, with 16 bases lying between them. CDR1 and CDR2 from the germline V gene are MGHRA and YSYEKL. The CDR3 loop reads CASSQVGGGHYEQYF. For the CDR3, the DNA is TGCGCCAGCAGCCAGGTGGGTGGCGGGCATTACGAGCAGTACTTC.

The V gene is TRBV19, the J gene TRBJ1-5; the match to TRBD1 covers 9 bases. V lost 4 bases to trimming and J lost 1 base; unmatched junction nucleotides: 5. CDR3 length: 16 residues. Germline CDR1 and CDR2: LNHDA and SQIVND (reference sequence). The DNA for the CDR3 is TGTGCCAGTAGTACTTCGACAGGGGGGAGCAATCAGCCCCAGCATTTT. It specifies CASSTSTGGSNQPQHF.

The chain joins TRBV5-4 to TRBJ2-7, with 9 bases lining up with TRBD2. Germline loops: CDR1 SGHNT, CDR2 YYREEE (reference sequence). The CDR3 is 16 amino acids. J was trimmed by 6 bases and V by 4 bases; bases with no gene match: 14. The CDR3: CASSPLGGGGAAEQYF. CDR3 coding DNA: TGTGCCAGCAGCCCCCTAGGCGGGGGGGGAGCCGCCGAGCAGTACTTC.

This clone was observed a few times. This chain uses TRBV4-1 with TRBJ1-1; a weak D match, TRBD1 (5 bases). The CDR3 covers 16 residues. The germline gives CDR1 MGHRA, CDR2 YSYEKL. Trimming left V 2 bases short and J 6 bases short, with 19 bases between. The CDR3 DNA reads TGCGCCAGCAGCCAAAAGACGGGGGAAGGTGGGGCTGAAGCTTTCTTT. Translating gives CASSQKTGEGGAEAFF.

The genes are TRBV24-1 and TRBJ1-2, with a weak D call TRBD1 (6 bases). Trimming left V 2 bases short and J 2 bases short, with 8 bases between. The germline V gene has CDR1 KGHDR and CDR2 SFDVKD. The length of the CDR3 is 14 residues. The CDR3 loop reads CATSDSQGNYGYTF. Here the CDR3 DNA reads TGTGCCACCAGTGATTCTCAGGGGAACTATGGCTACACCTTC.

This chain uses TRBV7-6 with TRBJ2-7, with 11 bases that match TRBD2. Germline CDR1 and CDR2: SGHVS and FNYEAQ. V was pared by 8 bases and J by 4 bases, with 10 bases of the junction left unmatched. This CDR3 region has 15 residues. For the CDR3, the DNA is TGTGCCAGCCAGCAAACTAGCGGGGGAGAATACGAGCAGTACTTC. Translated: CASQQTSGGEYEQYF.

The chain recombines TRBV7-9 with TRBJ1-6; TRBD1 matches at 7 bases. The CDR3 runs to 15 residues. CDR1 SEHNR and CDR2 FQNEAQ come from the germline V gene (reference sequence). V lost 0 bases to trimming and J lost 7 bases; unmatched junction nucleotides: 3. As DNA, the CDR3 is TGTGCCAGCAGCTTAGCCGGGACAGAGAATTCACCCCTCCACTTT. Its protein product is CASSLAGTENSPLHF.

The V call is TRBV25-1, the J call TRBJ2-5; tentative D call: TRBD1 (6 bases). Germline V gene sequence: CDR1 MGHDK, CDR2 SYGVNS. V shed 3 bases and J shed 1 base, with 12 bases lying between them. The CDR3 length is 15 residues. The CDR3 DNA follows: TGTGCCAGCAGTGAGGCCAGGGGTATCCAAGAGACCCAGTACTTC. This codes for CASSEARGIQETQYF.

The V and J genes are TRBV9 and TRBJ2-5, with 7 bases identical to TRBD1. The germline V gene encodes CDR1 SGDLS and CDR2 YYNGEE. The CDR3 runs 16 residues. With V trimmed by 4 bases and J by 2 bases, 11 bases remained unmatched. Here the CDR3 reads CASSPREGQRQETQYF. The CDR3 nucleotides read TGTGCCAGCAGCCCGAGAGAGGGACAGCGTCAAGAGACCCAGTACTTC.

The chain has TRBV9 and TRBJ1-5; perhaps TRBD1 as D (5 bases). Germline CDR1 SGDLS, CDR2 YYNGEE. The CDR3 is made up of 14 amino acids. Trimming took 4 bases from V and 6 from J, leaving 14 bases between them. Here the CDR3 DNA reads TGTGCCAGCAGCCTCGCCGGGGGAGCTCAGCCCCAGCATTTT. This translates into CASSLAGGAQPQHF.